This is a list of T cell receptor beta chains from one sample in a study of glioma-infiltrating T cells after dendritic cell vaccination. TCRdb's table, derived via immunoSEQ multiplex PCR, lists solely in-frame clones and lacks some. Of over 90,000 clones in the sample, 80% were seen once. The sample was blood, taken after dendritic cell vaccination. These receptor sequences come from a human donor with glioblastoma. CDR3s include the opening cysteine and the closing phenylalanine or tryptophan. The order of the fields is CDR3 DNA, CDR3 protein, clone size, V gene, D gene, J gene. A D gene is named only where the DNA matches it firmly. Clone size is shown for a subset of rows, as once, few, many or a class of expanded clone.

TGTGCCACCGGGACAGCGAACACTGAAGCTTTCTTT CATGTANTEAFF - TRBV6-5 TRBD1 TRBJ1-1
TGTGCCAGCAGGGCGGGTAGCGCGAACGAAGAGACCCAGTACTTC CASRAGSANEETQYF - TRBV6-1 - TRBJ2-5
TGTGCCAGCAGTTACCCGGGGGCAGGGGGCTATGGCTACACCTTC CASSYPGAGGYGYTF - TRBV6-6 TRBD1 TRBJ1-2
TGTGCCAGTAAAGACAGGGGGCACAGTAATGAAAAACTGTTTTTT CASKDRGHSNEKLFF few TRBV19 TRBD1 TRBJ1-4
TGTGCCAGCAGCCAAGGACTCGGGACAGGTCTAGCAGAGACCCAGTACTTC CASSQGLGTGLAETQYF - TRBV14 TRBD1 TRBJ2-5
TGCGCCAGCAGCCAAGAAGGATCCGGGGGGGCCCGGGATACGCAGTATTTT CASSQEGSGGARDTQYF few TRBV4-1 TRBD2 TRBJ2-3
TGTGCCAGCAGCAAACTAGCGGGAGTCTTCTACGAGCAGTACTTC CASSKLAGVFYEQYF - TRBV21-1 - TRBJ2-7
TGTGCCAGTAGTATGGGGCAGGGAAATGGCTACACCTTC CASSMGQGNGYTF - TRBV19 - TRBJ1-2
TGCAGCCCGGTGGGTGACTACAGAGAACCCCCAACTAATGAAAAACTGTTTTTT CSPVGDYREPPTNEKLFF - TRBV29-1 - TRBJ1-4
TGTGCCAGCAGTTACTCTGGTGGGAGGGGTGAGCAGTTCTTC CASSYSGGRGEQFF - TRBV6-6 TRBD2 TRBJ2-1
TGTGCCAGTAGTATATCGGTCAGGGGTGATTATGGCTACACCTTC CASSISVRGDYGYTF few TRBV19 - TRBJ1-2
TGTGCCAGCAGCAACCTTTGGGGCGCGTGTGAAAAACTGTTTTTT CASSNLWGACEKLFF few TRBV21-1 - TRBJ1-4
TGTGCCAGCAGTGTCGGGGTGTATGGCTACACCTTC CASSVGVYGYTF - TRBV25-1 - TRBJ1-2
TGCGCCAGCAGCTTGGTTACGGGTGGCTACACCTTC CASSLVTGGYTF few TRBV5-1 - TRBJ1-2
TGCGCCAGCAGCTTGGCCTCCGTACGTGACAACAATGAGCAGTTCTTC CASSLASVRDNNEQFF - TRBV5-1 - TRBJ2-1
TGCGCCAGCAGCTGGGCACAGGGAACAGATACGCAGTATTTT CASSWAQGTDTQYF - TRBV5-1 - TRBJ2-3
TGCGCCAGCAGCTTGGGCGGCGGGGGCACAGATACGCAGTATTTT CASSLGGGGTDTQYF - TRBV5-1 - TRBJ2-3
TGTGCCAGCAGTTTGGGCAGGAGGATCTATGGCTACACCTTC CASSLGRRIYGYTF - TRBV28 - TRBJ1-2
TGTGCCAGCAGTGACCTGTTTTCCGGCCCGGACAGGGACAATCAGCCCCAGCATTTT CASSDLFSGPDRDNQPQHF once TRBV6-1 TRBD1 TRBJ1-5
TGTGCCAGCGTCAAACAGGGTGCCTATGGCTACACCTTC CASVKQGAYGYTF few TRBV6-5 - TRBJ1-2
TGTGCCTGGAGTGGGAGGGGGGGTAACGGGTACGAGCAGTACTTC CAWSGRGGNGYEQYF - TRBV30 - TRBJ2-7
TGTGCCATCAGGGGACAGGGGGCTTGGTACGAGCAGTACTTC CAIRGQGAWYEQYF few TRBV10-3 TRBD1 TRBJ2-7
TGTGCCAGCAGTGTCACTAGCGGGATAGGTGAGCAGTTCTTC CASSVTSGIGEQFF - TRBV2 TRBD2 TRBJ2-1
TGTGCCAGCAGCTTAGAGCGGAACGAGCAGTACTTC CASSLERNEQYF - TRBV11-2 - TRBJ2-7
TGTGCCACAGAGAACAGGGGCGAGGAGCAGTACTTC CATENRGEEQYF - TRBV10-3 TRBD1 TRBJ2-7
TGTGCCAGCTCATCGGGACAGGGAATAGAGACCCAGTACTTC CASSSGQGIETQYF once TRBV18 TRBD1 TRBJ2-5
TGCGCCAGCAGCCAAACACCCTTGTACCAAGAGACCCAGTACTTC CASSQTPLYQETQYF few TRBV4-1 - TRBJ2-5
TGTGCCAGCAGAAGGACAATGGGTCAGCCCCAGCATTTT CASRRTMGQPQHF - TRBV2 - TRBJ1-5
TGTGCCTGGAGAAAACAGGACAGGGGGCGGCTCACTGAAGCTTTCTTT CAWRKQDRGRLTEAFF - TRBV30 TRBD1 TRBJ1-1
TGTGCCAGCGCTAGGACAACTAATGAAAAACTGTTTTTT CASARTTNEKLFF - TRBV28 - TRBJ1-4
TGTGCCAGCAGCCGGGAACTAGGGGAGACCCAGTACTTC CASSRELGETQYF few TRBV6-5 - TRBJ2-5
TGTGCCAGCAGTTACGCGGGGTCCACAGATACGCAGTATTTT CASSYAGSTDTQYF - TRBV6-5 - TRBJ2-3
TGTGCCAGCAGTTACGCCGGCGGGGGGGCTTACAATGAGCAGTTCTTC CASSYAGGGAYNEQFF - TRBV6-5 TRBD2 TRBJ2-1
TGTGCCAGCAGTTTAGGTTCCGGGATCAATAGCAATCAGCCCCAGCATTTT CASSLGSGINSNQPQHF - TRBV27 - TRBJ1-5
TGTGCCAGCAGCGTAGGGGTAGGGGTTCCCCACGAGCAGTACTTC CASSVGVGVPHEQYF - TRBV9 - TRBJ2-7
TGTGCCAGCATCGGACAGGGAGCCAACTCTGGAAACACCATATATTTT CASIGQGANSGNTIYF - TRBV2 TRBD1 TRBJ1-3
TGTGCCAGTAGTATAAGCAGGGGCCTGGGCTATGGCTACACCTTC CASSISRGLGYGYTF - TRBV19 - TRBJ1-2
TGTGCCAGCAGTTTACGGGACAGCGCTGGAAACACCATATATTTT CASSLRDSAGNTIYF - TRBV28 TRBD1 TRBJ1-3
TGTGCCAGCAGCCCTGGACTAGGGAATGAGCAGTTCTTC CASSPGLGNEQFF - TRBV7-3 TRBD2 TRBJ2-1
TGTGCCTGGAGTACTAGCGCGGTCGCAGATACGCAGTATTTT CAWSTSAVADTQYF - TRBV30 TRBD2 TRBJ2-3
TGTGCCAGCAGTGAAGTCGGGGTCGTGGGCGAGCAGTACTTC CASSEVGVVGEQYF - TRBV6-1 - TRBJ2-7
TGTGCCAGCAGCTCTTATAACGAGCAGTACTTC CASSSYNEQYF - TRBV5-6 - TRBJ2-7
TGCAGCGCTCTGGGGGCAGTCTCCTACGAGCAGTACTTC CSALGAVSYEQYF - TRBV29-1 - TRBJ2-7
TGTGCCAGCAGTCTTTCGACAGAATTGAACACTGAAGCTTTCTTT CASSLSTELNTEAFF - TRBV27 - TRBJ1-1
TGTGCCAGCAGCGTAGGGTGGGGCGGAACCGGGGAGCTGTTTTTT CASSVGWGGTGELFF - TRBV9 - TRBJ2-2